Each of the 5 T cell receptor beta chains below was sequenced from the same sample in a study of T cells in women clearing cervical HPV infection. Sequencing used immunoSEQ multiplex PCR; TCRdb keeps in-frame clones, though not all of them. The sample data list 25,000 to 35,000 clones. Sequenced material: blood buffy coat. Receptor source: a woman aged 18 to 75 with a cervical HPV16 infection that either progressed to CIN3+ or cleared (not recorded which).

For this clone: The CDR3 end falls 3 residues outside the read, so it is completed with the germline J gene. This chain uses TRBV30 with TRBJ1-6, with TRBD1 matching over 10 bases. The V gene's germline CDR1 is GTSNPN and CDR2 SVGIG (reference sequence). With V trimmed by 5 bases and J by 10 bases, 5 bases remained unmatched. This CDR3 comprises 13 residues. Incomplete CDR3 DNA: TGTGCCTGGTCAGGACAGGGGGACTCACCC. This sequence encodes CAWSGQGDSP. The CDR3 in its entirety is CAWSGQGDSPLHF.

As for this clone: Coverage ceases 3 residues before the CDR3 finishes, and the germline J gene fills in the end. The chain is built from TRBV2 and TRBJ1-5; D is undetermined. The CDR3 loop spans 15 amino acids. The germline V gene encodes CDR1 SNHLY and CDR2 FYNNEI. Trimming cost V 4 bases and J 5 bases, with 15 bases left between them. Here the CDR3 reads CASSASQAGYQPQHF. The CDR3 bases that were read are TGTGCCAGCAGTGCGTCGCAGGCCGGATATCAGCCC.

About this clone itself: The read finishes 3 residues shy of the CDR3 end, and the germline J gene is used to complete it. The J gene is TRBJ2-7, the V gene TRBV29-1; 7 bases agree with TRBD2. The junction had 5 bases not matched to a gene; V was cut back by 4 bases and J by 2 bases. The length of the CDR3 is 13 residues. Germline V gene data show CDR1 as SQVTM and CDR2 as ANQGSEA. The CDR3 DNA, read in part, is TGCAGCGTTGTCGGGGGGAACGCCTACGAG. It encodes CSVVGGNAYE. The whole CDR3 protein reads CSVVGGNAYEQYF.

As regards this clone: The read gets to within 3 residues of the CDR3 end, and the germline J gene fills in the rest. The chain couples TRBV6-1 to TRBJ2-4, with 8 bases aligning to TRBD1. Germline lookup yields CDR1 MNHNS and CDR2 SASEGT. The CDR3 has 14 amino acids. The CDR3 bases that were read are TGTGCCAGCAGTGAGACACGGGACAGGCAGAGT. Translated, it gives CASSETRDRQS. Given in full, the CDR3 is CASSETRDRQSQYF.

CDR3 region: CASGRAYVHGRGSEAFF. The CDR3 DNA, read in part, is TGTGCCAGCGGCAGGGCTTACGTTCATGGGAGGGGGTCTGAA. The chain uses TRBV13 and TRBJ1-1; possibly TRBD1 for D (6 bases). The read gets to within 3 residues of the CDR3 end, and the germline J gene fills in the rest. Trimming removed 8 bases from V and 6 bases from J, with 28 bases in between. Germline-derived CDR1 and CDR2 are PRHDT and FYEKMQ (reference sequence). The CDR3 extends over 17 amino acids.